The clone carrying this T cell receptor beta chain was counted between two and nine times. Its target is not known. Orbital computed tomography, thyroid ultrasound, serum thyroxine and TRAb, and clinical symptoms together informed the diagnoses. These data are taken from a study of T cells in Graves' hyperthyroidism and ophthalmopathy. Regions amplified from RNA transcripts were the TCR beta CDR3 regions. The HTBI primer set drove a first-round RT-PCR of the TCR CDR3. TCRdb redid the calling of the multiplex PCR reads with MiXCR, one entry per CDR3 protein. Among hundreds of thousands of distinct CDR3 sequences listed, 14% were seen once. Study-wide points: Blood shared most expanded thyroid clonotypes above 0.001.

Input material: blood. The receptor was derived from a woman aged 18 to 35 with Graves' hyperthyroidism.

The CDR3 DNA reads TGTGCCAGCAACCGGGACAGTTCCTACGAGCAGTACTTC. It yields the protein CASNRDSSYEQYF. This chain uses TRBV12-3 or TRBV12-4 with TRBJ2-7; 7 nucleotides line up with TRBD1. J gave up 1 base and V 7 bases, and 4 bases lay outside the gene matches. The CDR3 is 13 amino acids.